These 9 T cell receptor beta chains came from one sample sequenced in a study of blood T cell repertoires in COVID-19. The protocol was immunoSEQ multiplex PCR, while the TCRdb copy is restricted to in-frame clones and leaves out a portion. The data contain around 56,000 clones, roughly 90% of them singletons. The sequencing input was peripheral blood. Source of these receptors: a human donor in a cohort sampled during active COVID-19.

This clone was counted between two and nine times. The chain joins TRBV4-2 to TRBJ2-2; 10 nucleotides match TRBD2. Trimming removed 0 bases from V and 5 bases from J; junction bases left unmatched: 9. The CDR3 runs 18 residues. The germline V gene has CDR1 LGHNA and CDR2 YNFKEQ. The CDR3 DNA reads TGTGCCAGCAGCCAAGAAGAAGGGCTAGCGGGGGATACCGGGGAGCTGTTTTTT. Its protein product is CASSQEEGLAGDTGELFF.

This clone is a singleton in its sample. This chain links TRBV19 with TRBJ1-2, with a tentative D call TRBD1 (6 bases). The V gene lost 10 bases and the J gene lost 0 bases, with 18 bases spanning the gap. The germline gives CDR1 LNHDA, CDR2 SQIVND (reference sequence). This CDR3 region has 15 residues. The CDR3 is CATDNNRATNYGYTF. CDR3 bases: TGTGCCACCGATAATAACAGGGCCACTAACTATGGCTACACCTTC. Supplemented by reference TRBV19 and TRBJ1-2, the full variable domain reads DGGITQSPKYLFRKEGQNVTLSCEQNLNHDAMYWYRQDPGQGLRLIYYSQIVNDFQKGDIAEGYSVSREKKESFPLTVTSAQKNPTAFYLCATDNNRATNYGYTFGSGTRLTVV.

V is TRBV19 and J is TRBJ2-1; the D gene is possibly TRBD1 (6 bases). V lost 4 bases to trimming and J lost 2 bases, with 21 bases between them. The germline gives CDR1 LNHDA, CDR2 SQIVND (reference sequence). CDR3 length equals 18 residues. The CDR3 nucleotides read TGTGCCAGTAGTAGGGGGCCGGTTGACAGGCGAGCCTACAATGAGCAGTTCTTC. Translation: CASSRGPVDRRAYNEQFF.

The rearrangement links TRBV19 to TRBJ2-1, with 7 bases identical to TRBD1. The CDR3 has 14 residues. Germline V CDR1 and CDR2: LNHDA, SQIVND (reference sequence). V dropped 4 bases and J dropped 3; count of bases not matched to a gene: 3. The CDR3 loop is CASSRTGDYNEQFF. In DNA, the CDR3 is TGTGCCAGTAGTAGGACAGGCGACTACAATGAGCAGTTCTTC.

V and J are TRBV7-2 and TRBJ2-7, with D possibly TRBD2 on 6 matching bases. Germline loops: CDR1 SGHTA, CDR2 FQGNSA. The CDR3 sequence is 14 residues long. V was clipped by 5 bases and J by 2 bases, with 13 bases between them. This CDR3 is CASSPMGLAYEQYF. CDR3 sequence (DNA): TGTGCCAGCAGCCCGATGGGACTGGCCTACGAGCAGTACTTC. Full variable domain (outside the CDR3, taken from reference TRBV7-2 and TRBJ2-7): GAGVSQSPSNKVTEKGKDVELRCDPISGHTALYWYRQSLGQGLEFLIYFQGNSAPDKSGLPSDRFSAERTGGSVSTLTIQRTQQEDSAVYLCASSPMGLAYEQYFGPGTRLTVT.

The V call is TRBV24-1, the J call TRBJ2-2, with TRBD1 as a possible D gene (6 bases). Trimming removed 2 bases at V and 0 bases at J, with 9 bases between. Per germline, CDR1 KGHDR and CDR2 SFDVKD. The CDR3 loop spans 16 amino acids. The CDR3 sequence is CATSDWTASNTGELFF. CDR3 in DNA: TGTGCCACCAGTGATTGGACAGCATCGAACACCGGGGAGCTGTTTTTT.

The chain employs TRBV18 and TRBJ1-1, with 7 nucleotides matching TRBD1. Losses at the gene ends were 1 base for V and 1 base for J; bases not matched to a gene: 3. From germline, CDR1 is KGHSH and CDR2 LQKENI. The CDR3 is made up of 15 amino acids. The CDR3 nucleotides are TGTGCCAGCTCACCACTGGCAGGGGGGAACACTGAAGCTTTCTTT. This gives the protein CASSPLAGGNTEAFF. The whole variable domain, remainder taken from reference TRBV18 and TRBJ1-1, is NAGVMQNPRHLVRRRGQEARLRCSPMKGHSHVYWYRQLPEEGLKFMVYLQKENIIDESGMPKERFSAEFPKEGPSILRIQQVVRGDSAAYFCASSPLAGGNTEAFFGQGTRLTVV.

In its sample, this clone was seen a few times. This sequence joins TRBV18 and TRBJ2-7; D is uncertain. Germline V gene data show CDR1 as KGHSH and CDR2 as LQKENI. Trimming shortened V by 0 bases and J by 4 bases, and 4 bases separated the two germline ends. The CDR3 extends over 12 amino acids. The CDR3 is CASSPPGYEQYF. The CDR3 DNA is TGTGCCAGCTCACCACCCGGTTACGAGCAGTACTTC.

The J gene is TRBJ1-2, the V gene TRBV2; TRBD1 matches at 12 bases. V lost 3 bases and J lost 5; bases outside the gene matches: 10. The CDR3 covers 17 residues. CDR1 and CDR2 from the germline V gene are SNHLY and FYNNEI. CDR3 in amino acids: CASSERDRGRRGYGYTF. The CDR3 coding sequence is TGTGCCAGCAGTGAGAGGGACAGGGGGCGCAGAGGTTATGGCTACACCTTC.